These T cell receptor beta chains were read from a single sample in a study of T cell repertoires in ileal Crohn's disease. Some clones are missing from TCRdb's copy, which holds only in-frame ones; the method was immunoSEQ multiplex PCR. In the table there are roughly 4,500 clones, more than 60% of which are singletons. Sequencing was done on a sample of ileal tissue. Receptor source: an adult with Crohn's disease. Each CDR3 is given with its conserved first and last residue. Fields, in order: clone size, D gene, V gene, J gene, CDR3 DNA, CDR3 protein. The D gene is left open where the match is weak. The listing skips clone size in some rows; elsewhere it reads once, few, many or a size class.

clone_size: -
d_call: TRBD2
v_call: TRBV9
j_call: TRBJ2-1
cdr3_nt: TGTGCCAGCAGCGTAGGCGGGAGGGCCGGAGATGAGCAGTTCTTC
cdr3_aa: CASSVGGRAGDEQFF

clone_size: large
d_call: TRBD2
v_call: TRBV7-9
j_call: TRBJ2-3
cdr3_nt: TGTGCCAGCAGCTTATTCCCTCGGCTAGCGGGGAGCACAGATACGCAGTATTTT
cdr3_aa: CASSLFPRLAGSTDTQYF

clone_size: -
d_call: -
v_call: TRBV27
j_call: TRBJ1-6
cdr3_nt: TGTGCCAGCACCCCAGGGGCAGGGGTTGGTAATTCACCCCTCCACTTT
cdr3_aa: CASTPGAGVGNSPLHF

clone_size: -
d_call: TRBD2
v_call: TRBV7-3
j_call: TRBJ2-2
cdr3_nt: TGTGCCAGCAGCCCCAGTGCTAGCGGGAGCGGGACCGGGGAGCTGTTTTTT
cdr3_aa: CASSPSASGSGTGELFF

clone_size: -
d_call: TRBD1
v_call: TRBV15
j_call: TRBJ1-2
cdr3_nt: TGTGCCACCAGCAGAGATCTCAATACAGGGGCTCCACCCTATGGCTACACCTTC
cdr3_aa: CATSRDLNTGAPPYGYTF

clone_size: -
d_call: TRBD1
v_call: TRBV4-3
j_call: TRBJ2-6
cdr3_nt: TGCGCCAGCAGCCGGGACAGTACCTCTGGGGCCAACGTCCTGACTTTC
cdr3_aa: CASSRDSTSGANVLTF

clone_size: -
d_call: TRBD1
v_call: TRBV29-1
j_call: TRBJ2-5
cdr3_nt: TGCAGCGTTGGAGGACAGGGAATGACCCAGTACTTC
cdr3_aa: CSVGGQGMTQYF

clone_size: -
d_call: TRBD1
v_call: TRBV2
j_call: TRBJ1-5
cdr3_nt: TGTGCCAGCAGCGACACAGGGGGACGGCAGCCCCAGCATTTT
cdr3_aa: CASSDTGGRQPQHF

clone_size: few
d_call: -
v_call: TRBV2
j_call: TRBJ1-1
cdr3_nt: TGTGCCAGCAGTGATAGAGATGGAGGGTTACCTGAAGCTTTCTTT
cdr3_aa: CASSDRDGGLPEAFF

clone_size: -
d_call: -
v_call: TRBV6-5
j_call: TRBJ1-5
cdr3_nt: TGTGCCAGCAGTCCCCTTGGGGGGAGTCAGCCCCAGCATTTT
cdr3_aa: CASSPLGGSQPQHF

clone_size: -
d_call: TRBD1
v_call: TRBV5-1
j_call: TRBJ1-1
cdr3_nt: TGCGCCAGCAGCTTGACAGGGGGCACTGAAGCTTTCTTT
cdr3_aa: CASSLTGGTEAFF

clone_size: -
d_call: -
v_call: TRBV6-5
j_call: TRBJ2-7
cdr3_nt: TGTGCCAGCAGTAAGCAGCGGGGACATGACGAGCAGTACTTC
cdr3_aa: CASSKQRGHDEQYF

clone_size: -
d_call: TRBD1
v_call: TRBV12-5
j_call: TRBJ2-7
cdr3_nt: TGTGCTAGTGGTTTGGTACGATACAGACAGGGGGCGGCTCGCTTCGAGCAGTACTTC
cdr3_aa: CASGLVRYRQGAARFEQYF

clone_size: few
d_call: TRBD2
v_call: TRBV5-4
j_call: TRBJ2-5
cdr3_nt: TGTGCCAGCAGCGCGAGACTAGCGGGAGGGCAAGAGACCCAGTACTTC
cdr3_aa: CASSARLAGGQETQYF

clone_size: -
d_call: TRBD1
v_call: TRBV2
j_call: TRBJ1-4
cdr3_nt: TGTGCCAGCAGTGATACAGGGGCGCGGGGTGAAAAACTGTTTTTT
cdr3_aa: CASSDTGARGEKLFF

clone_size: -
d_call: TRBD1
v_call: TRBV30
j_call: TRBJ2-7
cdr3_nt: TGTGCCTGGACCGTGGACAGGTACGAGCAGTACTTC
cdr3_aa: CAWTVDRYEQYF

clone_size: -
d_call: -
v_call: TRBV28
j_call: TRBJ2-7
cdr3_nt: TGTGCCAGCATCGAGGGCGGTAGCTCCTACGAGCAGTACTTC
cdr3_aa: CASIEGGSSYEQYF

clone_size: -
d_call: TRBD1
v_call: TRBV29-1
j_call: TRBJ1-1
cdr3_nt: TGCAGCTTCTTTACTCGGACAGGAGGCACTGAAGCTTTCTTT
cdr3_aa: CSFFTRTGGTEAFF

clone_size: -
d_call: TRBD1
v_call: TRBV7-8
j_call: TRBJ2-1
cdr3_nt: TGTGCCAGCAGCTTAGACCCGACAGGGTTCTACAATGAGCAGTTCTTC
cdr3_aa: CASSLDPTGFYNEQFF

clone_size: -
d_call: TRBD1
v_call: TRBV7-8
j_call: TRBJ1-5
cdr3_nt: TGTGCCAGCAGCCATGGGACAGGGAATCAGCCCCAGCATTTT
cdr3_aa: CASSHGTGNQPQHF

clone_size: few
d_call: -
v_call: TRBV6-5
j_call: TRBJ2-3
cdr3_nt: TGTGCCAGCAGTTACCGGGGGGATACGCAGTATTTT
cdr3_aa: CASSYRGDTQYF

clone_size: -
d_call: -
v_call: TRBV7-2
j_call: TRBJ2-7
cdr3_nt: TGTGCCAGCACCTTTGCGCAGGCTTCCTACGAGCAGTACTTC
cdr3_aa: CASTFAQASYEQYF

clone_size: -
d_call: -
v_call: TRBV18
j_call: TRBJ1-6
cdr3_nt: TGTGCCAGCTCTCACGGGGGGGACTTGGATAATTCACCCCCCCACTTT
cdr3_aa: CASSHGGDLDNSPPHF

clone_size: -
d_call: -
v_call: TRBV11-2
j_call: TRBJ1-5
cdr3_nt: TGTGCCAGCAGCTTAGCGGGTCGGGAAGGGAATCAGCCCCAGCATTTT
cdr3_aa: CASSLAGREGNQPQHF

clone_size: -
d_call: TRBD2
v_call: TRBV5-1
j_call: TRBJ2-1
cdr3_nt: TGCGCCAGCACGGCTAGCGGGGGCTCGGCCTACAATGAGCAGTTCTTC
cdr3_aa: CASTASGGSAYNEQFF

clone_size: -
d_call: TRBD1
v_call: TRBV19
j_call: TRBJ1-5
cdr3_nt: TGTGCCAGTAGTTTCCTCCGGACAGGGCTTAATCAGCCCCAGCATTTT
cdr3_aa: CASSFLRTGLNQPQHF

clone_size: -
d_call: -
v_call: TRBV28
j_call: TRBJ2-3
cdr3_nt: TGTGCCAGCGCCCCCGGGGGGCATGGCACAGATACGCAGTATTTT
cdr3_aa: CASAPGGHGTDTQYF

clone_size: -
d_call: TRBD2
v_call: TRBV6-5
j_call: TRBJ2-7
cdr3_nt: TGTGCCAGCAGGATTAGCGGGTCTTCCTACGAGCAGTACTTC
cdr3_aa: CASRISGSSYEQYF

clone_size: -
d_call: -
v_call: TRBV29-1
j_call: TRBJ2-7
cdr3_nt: TGCAGCGTCTCGCGAGGGTTGAGTGGAGAGCAGTACTTC
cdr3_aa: CSVSRGLSGEQYF

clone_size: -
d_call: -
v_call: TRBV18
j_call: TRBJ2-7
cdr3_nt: TGTGCCAGCTCACCAGGGAATTCCGGGAGTGGTCCGACCTACGAGCAGTACTTC
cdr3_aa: CASSPGNSGSGPTYEQYF

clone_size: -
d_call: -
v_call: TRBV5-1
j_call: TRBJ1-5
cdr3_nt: TGCGCCAGCAGCTTAGCAGGGTGGCCCGATTCCGCCCAGCATTTT
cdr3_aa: CASSLAGWPDSAQHF

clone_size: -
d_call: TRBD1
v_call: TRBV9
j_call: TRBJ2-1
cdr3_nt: TGTGCCAGCAGCCCTCGGGACAGGACCTACAATGAGCAGTTCTTC
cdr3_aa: CASSPRDRTYNEQFF

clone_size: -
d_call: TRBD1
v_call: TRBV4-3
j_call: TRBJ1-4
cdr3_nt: TGCGCCAGCAGCCAAGAGGGACAGGGGAATGAAAAACTGTTTTTT
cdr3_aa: CASSQEGQGNEKLFF

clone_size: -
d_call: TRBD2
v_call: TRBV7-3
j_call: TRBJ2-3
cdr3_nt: TGTGCCAGCAGCCGTACTAGCGGGGGGGTGGGTACGCAGTATTTT
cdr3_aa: CASSRTSGGVGTQYF